The rows below give T cell receptor beta chains drawn from one sample of a study of blood T cells in healthy people across ages. TCRdb independently ran MiXCR on the 5' RACE reads; one entry per CDR3 protein. The table records some 1.8 million distinct CDR3 sequences, around 40% of them present only once. Sequencing was carried out using blood. These receptors were obtained from a human donor in good health. Each CDR3 is given with its conserved first and last residue. The D gene is left open where the match is weak. A clone size is listed for some rows: how often the clone was seen (once, few, many), or a class if it is expanded.

j_gene	d_gene	abundance	v_gene	CDR3aa	CDR3nt
TRBJ1-5	NA	few	TRBV20-1	CSARAQDRGSQPQHF	TGCAGTGCTAGAGCTCAGGACAGAGGTTCTCAGCCCCAGCATTTT
TRBJ2-7	TRBD1	NA	TRBV9	CASSVTGDEEQYF	TGTGCCAGCAGCGTAACAGGGGACGAGGAGCAGTACTTC
TRBJ2-3	NA	many	TRBV29-1	CSVGSMGTTDTQYF	TGCAGCGTTGGGTCTATGGGGACCACAGATACGCAGTATTTT
TRBJ1-6	NA	NA	TRBV6-4	CASSESGLEGEPLHF	TGTGCCAGCAGTGAATCGGGACTCGAAGGGGAACCCCTCCACTTT
TRBJ1-6	TRBD1	NA	TRBV20-1	CSARPGGPKSPLHF	TGCAGTGCTAGGCCAGGGGGCCCTAAGTCACCCCTCCACTTT
TRBJ1-2	NA	NA	TRBV12-3/TRBV12-4	CTSSRGPGGYTF	TGTACCAGCAGTCGGGGGCCTGGAGGCTACACCTTC
TRBJ1-5	NA	few	TRBV7-2	CASSSIYGSNQPQHF	TGTGCCAGCAGCTCAATTTATGGATCCAATCAGCCCCAGCATTTT
TRBJ2-3	NA	many	TRBV11-2	CASSSQTWDTQYF	TGTGCCAGCAGCTCCCAAACCTGGGATACGCAGTATTTT
TRBJ1-2	NA	NA	TRBV28	CASSQGADNYGCTF	TGTGCCAGCAGCCAGGGCGCCGATAACTATGGCTGCACCTTC
TRBJ2-3	NA	NA	TRBV6-1	CASSEMGPASTDTQYF	TGTGCCAGCAGTGAAATGGGGCCAGCCTCCACAGATACGCAGTATTTT
TRBJ1-2	NA	few	TRBV6-5	CASSEVQGRWGYTF	TGTGCCAGCAGCGAGGTTCAGGGGCGATGGGGCTACACCTTC
TRBJ2-3	TRBD2	few	TRBV7-2	CASNLERLATDTQYF	TGTGCCAGCAACTTAGAGAGACTAGCTACAGATACGCAGTATTTT
TRBJ2-7	NA	NA	TRBV4-3	CASSQDRVYYEQYF	TGCGCCAGCAGCCAAGATCGGGTCTACTACGAGCAGTACTTC
TRBJ2-7	NA	NA	TRBV5-5	CASSCSGTHYEQYF	TGTGCCAGCAGCTGCAGCGGAACCCACTACGAGCAGTACTTC
TRBJ2-3	NA	NA	TRBV4-1	CASSPEARTSYTDTQYF	TGCGCCAGCAGCCCTGAAGCCCGCACCTCCTACACAGATACGCAGTATTTT
TRBJ2-5	TRBD2	few	TRBV9	CASSVWGTSGETQYF	TGTGCCAGCAGCGTTTGGGGGACTAGCGGGGAGACCCAGTACTTC
TRBJ1-2	TRBD1	NA	TRBV4-3	CASSQIGQDLYGYTF	TGCGCCAGCAGCCAAATCGGACAGGACCTCTATGGCTACACCTTC